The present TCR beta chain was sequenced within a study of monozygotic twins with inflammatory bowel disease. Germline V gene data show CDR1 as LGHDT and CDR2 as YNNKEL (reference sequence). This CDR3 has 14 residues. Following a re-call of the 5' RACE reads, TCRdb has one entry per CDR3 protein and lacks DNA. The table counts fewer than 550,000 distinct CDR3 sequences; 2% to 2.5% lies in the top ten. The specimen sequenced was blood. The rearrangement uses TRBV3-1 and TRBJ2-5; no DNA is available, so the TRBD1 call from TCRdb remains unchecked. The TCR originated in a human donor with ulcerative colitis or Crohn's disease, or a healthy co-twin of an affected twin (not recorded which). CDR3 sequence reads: CASSQGKGRETQYF.